The rows below give T cell receptor beta chains drawn from one sample of a study of OX40 agonist ivuxolimab in advanced cancers. TCRdb keeps only in-frame clones here, not all; method: immunoSEQ multiplex PCR. The table includes 50,000 to 65,000 clones, 91% detected once. The sequencing here drew on CD4+ or CD8+ T cells sorted from blood, taken in a trial of the OX40 agonist ivuxolimab. The origin of the receptors is an adult with an advanced solid tumor such as melanoma, head and neck, liver or kidney cancer. CDR3s include the opening cysteine and the closing phenylalanine or tryptophan. Each record gives: J gene, D gene, V gene, CDR3 protein. A D gene is named only where the DNA matches it firmly.

TRBJ1-1	TRBD1	TRBV19	CASRDREAPEAFF
TRBJ1-1	-	TRBV14	CASTRRLNTEAFF
TRBJ1-1	-	TRBV4-1	CASSQEGGYYTEAFF
TRBJ2-7	TRBD2	TRBV27	CASSFGLAEPQYF
TRBJ2-2	-	TRBV28	CASMGRGAELPFTGELFF
TRBJ2-7	TRBD1	TRBV19	CASGTVHEQYF
TRBJ2-7	-	TRBV4-1	CASSQDQYPGYEQYF
TRBJ2-5	TRBD1	TRBV9	CASSVRGGLETQYF
TRBJ2-1	-	TRBV18	CASSPSADTYNEQFF
TRBJ2-7	TRBD2	TRBV25-1	CASSDLAGAAEQYF
TRBJ2-1	-	TRBV7-8	CASSLRLVADEQFF
TRBJ2-1	-	TRBV7-9	CASSSSTGPNEQFF
TRBJ2-1	-	TRBV4-2	CASSQERGHMVKFF
TRBJ1-5	TRBD1	TRBV11-2	CASSPTGGLNQPQHF
TRBJ2-5	TRBD2	TRBV7-8	CASSSGLAGGQETQYF
TRBJ2-1	TRBD1	TRBV4-3	CASSQDGTAVNEQFF
TRBJ1-1	-	TRBV6-1	CASSEASGMNTEAFF
TRBJ1-5	-	TRBV27	CASSPLLRGASQPQHF
TRBJ1-2	-	TRBV18	CASSPPMSGVLGYTF
TRBJ2-4	-	TRBV6-6	CASSYSGGAADIQYF
TRBJ2-3	-	TRBV29-1	CSVERTQSTDTQYF
TRBJ2-5	TRBD1	TRBV6-6	CASSPPGTGQETQYF